The present entry profiles one T cell receptor (beta chain) with its context. No antigen is known for it. Reverse transcription of all isolated RNA meant that expressed TCRB transcripts were sequenced. The average read count of naive, central memory and regulatory T cell samples was around 3.6 million. Measured with immunoSEQ multiplex PCR; TCRdb has only the in-frame clones, and not every one. The sample lists roughly 400,000 clones; roughly 16% were seen once. The entry originates in a study of beta chain features in type 1 diabetes. Regarding the study as a whole: Any role of HLA type in TCRB rearrangement remained unresolved here.

The sequence came from a woman younger than 30 in good health. Input material: naive CD4+ T cells from blood.

Here the CDR3 DNA reads TGCGCCAGCAGCCAAGAAGGGTTTAGGGGACAGCGCAATCAGCCCCAGCATTTT. This encodes CASSQEGFRGQRNQPQHF. V gene TRBV4-1 combines with J gene TRBJ1-5; 7 bases align to TRBD1. The CDR3 loop spans 18 amino acids. The V segment lost 0 bases and the J segment 2 bases; nucleotides outside the gene matches: 10. Germline V gives CDR1 MGHRA, CDR2 YSYEKL.